The clone carrying this T cell receptor beta chain was observed a handful of times. Antigen unknown. Generated by immunoSEQ multiplex PCR, the TCRdb table keeps only in-frame clones and is missing some. The sample yields 140,000 to 150,000 clones, roughly 89% seen once. This record comes from a study of T cell responses to AZD1222 COVID-19 vaccine. General study findings and limits: Targets within unmutated variant regions were reportedly found for nearly half of spike-specific TCRs.

V was trimmed by 2 bases and J by 5 bases, leaving 15 bases between them. Germline V gene sequence: CDR1 MGHRA, CDR2 YSYEKL. The CDR3 length is 15 residues. The origin of this receptor is an adult in good health. Source: peripheral blood, taken on day 0 of AZD1222 vaccination. V and J are TRBV4-1 and TRBJ1-1; D is uncertain. The CDR3: CASSQFRQALTEAFF. CDR3 bases: TGCGCCAGCAGCCAATTCAGGCAGGCCCTAACTGAAGCTTTCTTT.